This T cell receptor beta chain was identified in a study of cytomegalovirus exposure and HLA in healthy donors (dated 2017 in TCRdb). Background on the whole study: An earlier analysis of roughly 570 of the donors reported around 280 Gb of sequence data and some 110 million unique TCR beta sequences obtained from around 180 million T cells. Among 300 to 500 genotyped donors of the cohort, an average of about 240,000 unique TCR beta nucleotide sequences was sequenced per donor, of which about 19% were non-productive. HLA typing included class I and class II loci at four-digit resolution. High-throughput TCR immunosequencing, statistical association of individual TCRs with disease status, and machine learning were combined to predict cytomegalovirus infection status. Donor age, sex, ethnicity and CMV serostatus were compiled together with the repertoire data. Because of strong linkage in the cohort, four to six DR-DQ haplotypes were treated as single units for association and clustering. The study was designed to test whether signatures of past pathogen exposure could be identified by cataloging public T cell receptors. A later analysis re-examined previously published TCR beta repertoires from about 670 donors and added high-resolution HLA genotyping to investigate patterns of TCR occurrence. All discovery cohort repertoires had been generated on a single sequencing platform. Genome-wide SNP genotypes for about 65% of the roughly 670 donors were used in a later genetic analysis, which treated that subset as a discovery cohort. Along with the approximately 700-subject first cohort, a separate validation cohort of over 90 different subjects was used. The study profiled the T cell repertoires of 500 to 800 subjects by immunosequencing and related them to cytomegalovirus serostatus. Among the roughly 400 genotyped donors, approximately 76% belonged to the genetic ancestry cluster associated with self-reported Caucasian donors. The number of typed donors differed by locus: about 629-630 for A, B, C, DRB1 and DQB1; approximately 520 for DQA1; some 610 for DPA1; and around 470 for DPB1. To decide whether each TCR beta V gene segment behaved as functional or pseudogenic, an earlier analysis of nearly 600 of the donors relied on high-throughput TCR beta sequencing. Rather than drawing on any new phenotypic data, the later analysis identified candidate immune exposures from TCR beta sequences and the way those sequences occurred across donors. About 280 gigabases of sequencing data and around 87 million unique TCR sequences were included in an early release covering about 620 HLA-typed donors. What the work shows at the level of the full study, not this receptor alone: In vitro tests confirmed that a few of the cytomegalovirus-associated TCR beta chains recognize cytomegalovirus antigens. An association between a missense DCLRE1C variant and V-gene and J-gene trimming of TCR beta chains was found in a later genetic analysis and replicated in an independent cohort. Some IMGT-functional V segments, including TRBV6-2 and TRBV6-3, could not be told apart with the 87-base-pair reads, so those segments were excluded. In the study, some 180 TCR beta chains were listed as associated with cytomegalovirus. A group of highly shared sequence variants was considered likely to be a technical artifact of the sequencing pipeline. A later analysis found that TCR association rates varied across HLA loci, with DRB1 alleles showing the most associated TCRs and HLA-C alleles the fewest. HLA typing was unavailable for some donors at each locus, so association tests used only the typed subset. Several of the top co-occurrence clusters appeared to be linked to parvovirus B19, influenza, CMV and Epstein-Barr virus, according to a later analysis. It was suggested by the authors that the approach could potentially be generalized to other disease states and immunological phenotypes. Cytomegalovirus status was reported to be diagnosed by the classifier with high specificity and sensitivity in both the original and validation cohorts. A further reported finding was that TCR beta sequences accurately predicted the HLA-A and HLA-B alleles for most subjects in the first cohort. Assigning TCR associations to individual alleles was difficult when HLA alleles, especially DR and DQ, strongly co-occurred. For the cohort, immune exposure information was limited to CMV serostatus. In an earlier analysis of some 640 of the donors, most TCR beta V segments were observed in productive rearrangements about 87% or about 30% of the time, broadly matching IMGT annotations. In this cohort, only TCR beta chains were sequenced, and detectable features were limited by the absence of alpha or paired-chain data. A later genetic analysis reported fewer N-insertions in productive TCRs among donors in an Asian-associated ancestry cluster than the approximately 700-donor mean. Most CMV-associated TCR beta chains appeared to be HLA-restricted in a later analysis, and the HLA associations seemed to be driven largely by CMV exposure. Over 15 rarely observed V segments, including chromosome 9 orphons, were excluded from the earlier analysis of about 610 of the donors because counts were too low. In a later analysis, 15,000 to 20,000 TCR beta sequences were associated with specific HLA alleles at a false discovery rate of 0.05. Most TCR sequences were observed very rarely across donors, whereas some public TCRs were present in many individuals. In a later analysis, HLA-associated TCR beta chains were found to be more clonally expanded and to have lower generation probabilities than equally common non-associated chains. Correlated functional status among segregating V segments might be attributable to linkage disequilibrium, but an unknown experimental factor could not be ruled out. Roughly uniform sequencing depth across donors was assumed in presence/absence analyses, although this assumption may not hold.

On this clone itself: Its binding antigen is unknown. Base qualities are not at hand, and no much larger clone is one base apart.

Library prep was done by the immunoSEQ multiplex PCR assay. A mixture of 60 forward primers for TCR Vbeta segments and 13 reverse primers for TCR Jbeta segments was used in the multiplex PCR. Amplification of the CDR3 region of rearranged TCR beta genes was performed with a multiplex PCR assay on genomic DNA. The amplified TCR beta libraries were sequenced on the Illumina HiSeq System as 87-base-pair reads. On the authors' methods: Across the 700 or so repertoires, a later analysis counted some 81 million unique TCR beta chains, 9.5 million to 12 million of which were shared by at least two donors. Raw reads were error-corrected and collapsed into unique sequences with a nearest-neighbor algorithm that merged closely related sequences to remove PCR and sequencing errors. To assign V, D and J gene segments, CDR3 sequences were aligned to IMGT reference sequences. For a sequence to be retained, a match of at least six nucleotides was required to both a V gene segment and a J gene segment. A rearrangement counted as productive if the CDR3 had no stop codons and remained in frame with V and J, and every other rearrangement counted as non-productive. Following IMGT convention, CDR3 was defined as the stretch from the second conserved V-encoded cysteine up to the conserved J-encoded phenylalanine. Sequences without an unambiguous match to a single V gene segment were excluded from the earlier analysis of about 630 of the donors. In an earlier analysis of approximately 500 of the donors, a V segment was called functional when productive rearrangements were above 56.7%, and segregating when the standard deviation between donors exceeded 5%. A statistical classification framework was developed to diagnose cytomegalovirus status using the catalog of TCR beta chain sequences. A later analysis assigned V and J genes by comparing TCR nucleotide sequences with IMGT/GENE-DB human TR gene sequences. In a later analysis, CDR3 sequences and most-parsimonious VDJ recombination scenarios were assigned using the TCRdist pipeline. In a later analysis, each TCR beta chain was defined by its CDR3 amino acid sequence together with its V-gene family, and reads lacking a unique V-gene family were excluded. As a way to deal with suspected cross-contamination and a sequencing artifact, a later analysis dropped 500 to 700 nucleotide sequences that were highly shared and had low generation probability. In a later analysis, a clonal expansion index was calculated for each public chain from normalized within-repertoire ranks of inferred template counts. Generation probabilities in a later analysis came from a VDJ recombination model fitted to out-of-frame rearrangements, and those results were checked against IGoR. In a later analysis, hypergeometric tests were used to score TCR-TCR, TCR-HLA and TCR-CMV co-occurrence, with a repertoire-size bias correction applied to TCR pairs. A later analysis estimated false discovery rates by permuting HLA or CMV assignments 20 times. A later analysis grouped co-occurring TCRs with DBSCAN, adding TCRdist sequence similarity when clustering within HLA-allele-positive subsets. Repertoires with fewer than 30,000 or more than 120,000 public chains were left out of co-occurrence clustering, as were four to six repertoires with anomalous nucleotide sharing. TCRdb re-hosts the immuneACCESS table, in-frame sequences only. Its copies lack some clones; in the studies checked, an unresolved V gene accounts for under half of them, and the cause for the rest is not known. The DNA was the basis for D and trimming; V, J and clone size are from that table. The sample table holds some 120,000 clones, of which about four fifths were seen once. The ten largest clones take up 1.5% to 2% of the sample.

In total, roughly 710 healthy bone marrow donors made up the cohort. All cohort members were sampled while nominally healthy, although unrecorded immune exposures were likely present. The donor tested CMV seronegative, placing the donor among the 350 or so seronegative members of the cohort. Each donor provided a peripheral blood sample, and peripheral blood mononuclear cells were used for TCR beta sequencing. The Qiagen DNeasy Blood Extraction Kit was used to extract genomic DNA from the blood cell samples. V is pared back by 3 bases and J by 3 bases, with 11 bases lying between the germline termini. CDR1 and CDR2 are read off the germline V gene as SQVTM and ANQGSEA. The CDR3, cysteine through phenylalanine, is 13 amino acids long. The DNA shown is the 39-base CDR3, in frame from base 1.

The chain is made from TRBV29-1 and TRBJ1-2; TRBD1 might be the D gene, on 5 matching bases. Material: PBMCs. This receptor was identified in a woman under 30 in good health and CMV-seronegative. For the CDR3, the sequence is CSVDQGGYYGYTF. Here is the DNA: TGCAGCGTTGACCAGGGCGGCTACTATGGCTACACCTTC.